The clone carrying this T cell receptor (beta chain) has a handful of counts. Its antigen is as yet unknown. The data were obtained in a study of human T cells and chemical hapten exposure. Study summary: TCR yields per sample varied mostly from small pooled library volume differences.

From the RACE reads, TCRdb called clonotypes with MiXCR, one entry per CDR3 protein. This sample has 100,000 or so distinct CDR3 sequences, with roughly 10% found just once. Time point of the sample: patch test 1, 2 weeks after DPC sensitization. The sample's treatment: therapeutic diphenylcyclopropenone sensitization with weekly scalp DPC. Findings and limits, study-wide: Significantly more large CDR3 similarity clusters arose among expanded TCRs than among controls. The presence of alopecia in the donors means their immune response may differ from healthy people's.

The receptor's source is a man between 35 and 55 years old with alopecia areata. Some clones in this sample may be carry-over from other donors' samples. The sample was whole blood, taken in connection with sensitization to the hapten diphenylcyclopropenone (DPC).

CDR3 loop: CASSLYRRGQGEKLFF. Written as DNA, the CDR3 is TGTGCCAGCAGCTTATATCGCAGGGGGCAAGGTGAAAAACTGTTTTTT. V gene TRBV5-6 combines with J gene TRBJ1-4; 8 bases are a match to TRBD1. V lost 2 bases and J lost 7; bases outside the gene matches: 10. Per germline, CDR1 SGHDT and CDR2 YYEEEE. This CDR3 is 16 amino acids long.